The next 16 T cell receptor beta chains were all read from a single sample in a study of shared clonotypes between healthy human individuals. The table came from immunoSEQ multiplex PCR; TCRdb's copy has only in-frame clones and leaves some out. In the table there are approximately 2.1 million clones, 85% to 95% of which are singletons. The source material was naive CD4+ T cells from PBMCs. Stated subset: CD45RA+ positively selected. Receptors originate from a man aged 18 to 30 in good health. Some clones in this sample may be carry-over from other donors' samples.

This clone was observed a single time. The V and J genes are TRBV4-2 and TRBJ2-1, with D uncertain. The V end lost 6 bases, the J end lost 8 bases, and 11 bases lay between the germline ends. The CDR3 runs 12 residues. Germline V gene sequence: CDR1 LGHNA, CDR2 YNFKEQ. The CDR3 coding sequence is TGTGCCAGCAGTCGGACCTTTGATGAGCAGTTCTTC. This encodes CASSRTFDEQFF.

As to this clone: At one boundary the junction diverges from the germline segment, which might be a read error. The chain has TRBV7-3 and TRBJ2-2; D remains unclear. The CDR3 covers 12 residues. Germline loops: CDR1 SGHTA, CDR2 FQGTGA. Here the CDR3 reads CASRVNNGELFF. The CDR3 DNA follows: TGTGCCAGCAGAGTCAACAACGGGGAGCTGTTTTTT.

CDR3 DNA: TGTGCCAGCAGTCGACTAGCGGGATGGAATGAGCAGTTCTTC. Residues: CASSRLAGWNEQFF. The chain employs TRBV28 and TRBJ2-1, with 11 bases matching TRBD2. There are 14 residues in the CDR3. The germline CDR1 and CDR2 sequences are MDHEN and SYDVKM. V lost 5 bases and J lost 7; bases outside the gene matches: 4.

The chain recombines TRBV27 with TRBJ2-7, with 8 bases identical to TRBD1. The CDR3 is 13 residues long. V trimming: 5 bases; J trimming: 6 bases; junction bases outside the gene matches: 6. CDR1 and CDR2 (germline): MNHEY, SMNVEV (reference sequence). The CDR3 DNA is TGTGCCAGCAGTCGCCGACAGGGGTCCGAGCAGTACTTC. Residues: CASSRRQGSEQYF.

This chain joins TRBV2 and TRBJ2-1; 9 positions agree with TRBD1. With 6 bases clipped from V and 1 base from J, the junction kept 4 bases outside the gene matches. The CDR3 extends over 15 amino acids. Germline V gene sequence: CDR1 SNHLY, CDR2 FYNNEI. This chain's CDR3 is CASSPDRGSYNEQFF. CDR3 DNA: TGTGCCAGCAGCCCCGACAGGGGGTCCTACAATGAGCAGTTCTTC. Supplemented by reference TRBV2 and TRBJ2-1, the full variable domain reads EPEVTQTPSHQVTQMGQEVILRCVPISNHLYFYWYRQILGQKVEFLVSFYNNEISEKSEIFDDQFSVERPDGSNFTLKIRSTKLEDSAMYFCASSPDRGSYNEQFFGPGTRLTVL.

The V call is TRBV29-1, the J call TRBJ1-3; no definite D call. The CDR3 loop spans 13 amino acids. The germline V gene has CDR1 SQVTM and CDR2 ANQGSEA. V shed 4 bases and J shed 4 bases, with 11 bases lying between them. CDR3 residues: CSVVLFGGNTIYF. The CDR3 region has the DNA TGCAGCGTTGTTTTGTTCGGGGGAAACACCATATATTTT.

The rearrangement uses TRBV4-1 and TRBJ2-7, with TRBD1 as a possible D gene (6 bases). The V gene's germline CDR1 is MGHRA and CDR2 YSYEKL. This CDR3 region has 16 residues. V lost 0 bases to trimming and J lost 5 bases, with 17 bases between them. This chain's CDR3 is CASSQDLSSRGDEQYF. The CDR3 DNA sequence: TGCGCCAGCAGCCAAGATCTTTCATCCAGGGGAGACGAGCAGTACTTC.

This clone was counted a single time. The V call is TRBV7-9, the J call TRBJ2-7; D gene ambiguous. Trimming removed 1 base from V and 2 bases from J, with 12 bases in between. The CDR3 extends over 15 amino acids. Germline V gene sequence: CDR1 SEHNR, CDR2 FQNEAQ (reference sequence). CDR3 protein: CASSLGPAKTYEQYF. DNA of the CDR3: TGTGCCAGCAGCTTAGGTCCAGCCAAAACCTACGAGCAGTACTTC. Filled out from reference TRBV7-9 and TRBJ2-7, the complete variable domain reads DTGVSQNPRHKITKRGQNVTFRCDPISEHNRLYWYRQTLGQGPEFLTYFQNEAQLEKSRLLSDRFSAERPKGSFSTLEIQRTEQGDSAMYLCASSLGPAKTYEQYFGPGTRLTVT.

The chain couples TRBV5-6 to TRBJ2-5; D ambiguous. The CDR3 runs to 16 residues. CDR1 is SGHDT, CDR2 YYEEEE, per germline. Trimming removed 1 base at V and 2 bases at J, with 15 bases between. The CDR3 bases are TGTGCCAGCAGCTTGATTGCAAGGACCGATCAAGAGACCCAGTACTTC. The encoded protein is CASSLIARTDQETQYF. The full variable domain, with the rest looked up from reference TRBV5-6 and TRBJ2-5, is DAGVTQSPTHLIKTRGQQVTLRCSPKSGHDTVSWYQQALGQGPQFIFQYYEEEERQRGNFPDRFSGHQFPNYSSELNVNALLLGDSALYLCASSLIARTDQETQYFGPGTRLLVL.

The J gene is TRBJ1-2, the V gene TRBV7-3; 8 nucleotides agree with TRBD1. This CDR3 region has 13 residues. The J segment lost 8 bases and the V segment lost 5 bases, leaving 7 bases of the junction unmatched. CDR1 is SGHTA, CDR2 FQGTGA, per germline. The CDR3 sequence is CASSIGQGGGYTF. The CDR3 DNA reads as TGTGCCAGCAGCATCGGACAGGGTGGGGGCTACACCTTC. Full variable domain (remainder filled in from reference TRBV7-3 and TRBJ1-2): GAGVSQTPSNKVTEKGKYVELRCDPISGHTALYWYRQSLGQGPEFLIYFQGTGAADDSGLPNDRFFAVRPEGSVSTLKIQRTERGDSAVYLCASSIGQGGGYTFGSGTRLTVV.

As concerns this clone: Different DNA sequences within this sample yield the same CDR3. The J gene is TRBJ1-1, the V gene TRBV7-2; D gene unclear. Germline V gives CDR1 SGHTA, CDR2 FQGNSA. The V end lost 3 bases, the J end lost 2 bases, and 10 bases lay between the germline ends. The CDR3 contains 14 residues. In DNA, the CDR3 is TGTGCCAGCAGCTTCGGCACAGCCAACACTGAAGCTTTCTTT. Residues: CASSFGTANTEAFF.

This chain connects TRBV7-3 to TRBJ1-3; D is unresolved. V was shortened by 2 bases and J by 2 bases, with 10 bases between the two germline ends. Germline CDR1 SGHTA, CDR2 FQGTGA. The CDR3 extends over 15 amino acids. CDR3 residues: CASSLAVGTGNTIYF. The CDR3 bases are TGTGCCAGCAGCTTAGCGGTAGGGACTGGAAACACCATATATTTT.

V is TRBV2 and J is TRBJ1-4; no definite D call. Germline lookup yields CDR1 SNHLY and CDR2 FYNNEI. V lost 5 bases and J 5 bases, leaving 12 bases between the germline ends. This CDR3 region has 14 residues. CDR3 in DNA: TGTGCCAGCAGTAGGGAGGACGGGAATGAAAAACTGTTTTTT. Its protein product is CASSREDGNEKLFF.

The gene calls are TRBV2 and TRBJ2-1, with D possibly TRBD1 on 6 matching bases. V was pared by 3 bases and J by 2 bases, with 8 bases between. The CDR3 runs 14 residues. The germline gives CDR1 SNHLY, CDR2 FYNNEI. The chain's CDR3 is CASSEDSPYNEQFF. Here the CDR3 DNA reads TGTGCCAGCAGTGAGGACAGCCCCTACAATGAGCAGTTCTTC. Based on the CDR3 plus reference TRBV2 and TRBJ2-1, the full variable domain is EPEVTQTPSHQVTQMGQEVILRCVPISNHLYFYWYRQILGQKVEFLVSFYNNEISEKSEIFDDQFSVERPDGSNFTLKIRSTKLEDSAMYFCASSEDSPYNEQFFGPGTRLTVL.

The chain carries TRBV5-1 and TRBJ2-5; TRBD1 matches 9 bases. The CDR3 consists of 16 residues. The germline V gene has CDR1 SGHRS and CDR2 YFSETQ. The J segment lost 5 bases and the V segment lost 1 base, leaving 9 bases of the junction unmatched. The CDR3 here is CASSLISQGAGETQYF. DNA for the CDR3: TGCGCCAGCAGCTTGATTTCACAGGGGGCAGGGGAGACCCAGTACTTC.

This clone was found a few times. This chain joins TRBV6-1 and TRBJ1-5; D is ambiguous. The CDR3 is made up of 15 amino acids. Germline V gene data show CDR1 as MNHNS and CDR2 as SASEGT. Trimming left V 3 bases short and J 5 bases short, with 14 bases between. The CDR3 nucleotides read TGTGCCAGCAGTGAGATACAAGGACGGGATCAGCCCCAGCATTTT. It yields the protein CASSEIQGRDQPQHF.